This T cell receptor (beta chain) was sequenced in a study of human T cells and chemical hapten exposure. Many counts were recorded for this clonotype. The antigen remains unidentified. Germline and junction disagree at one end, which may indicate a read error. Study-wide results and caveats: Counts of expanded TCRs (at PT1) showed a positive correlation with patch test score. Expanded TCRs were compared with controls, and the expanded TCRs formed significantly more large CDR3 similarity clusters.

This CDR3 comprises 11 residues. Per the germline V gene, CDR1 is MRHNA and CDR2 is SNTAGT. Attachment of unique molecular identifiers to individual cDNA molecules was performed in the library. Each CDR3 protein gets one entry after TCRdb re-called the RACE reads with MiXCR. The table records roughly 50,000 distinct CDR3 sequences, 11% of them present only once. As for time point: patch test 1, 2 weeks after DPC sensitization. Sample treatment: therapeutic diphenylcyclopropenone sensitization with weekly scalp DPC. Unfractionated whole blood was the source of the extracted total RNA. This TCR derives from a woman aged 40 to 50 with alopecia areata. Some clones in this sample may be carry-over from other donors' samples. This sequence joins TRBV6-4 and TRBJ1-4; D gene uncertain. The sample in question was whole blood, obtained in connection with sensitization to the hapten diphenylcyclopropenone (DPC). CDR3 in amino acids: CASRTKEKLFF. The DNA for the CDR3 is TGTGCCAGCAGGACTAAAGAAAAACTGTTTTTT.